This record looks at one T cell receptor beta chain sequence and its context. Looked up from germline, CDR1 is SGHTA and CDR2 is FQGNSA. The CDR3 runs to 15 residues. V lost 4 bases and J lost 4, with 14 bases in between. Some clones are missing from TCRdb's copy, which holds only in-frame ones; the method was immunoSEQ multiplex PCR. The repertoire holds roughly 100,000 clones, with approximately 77% as singletons. This sample stems from a study of blood T cell repertoires in COVID-19. Study-wide context: Samples taken during acute and convalescent COVID-19 were collected in the United States, Italy and Spain.

J is TRBJ1-5 and V is TRBV7-2, with TRBD1 as a possible D gene (5 bases). This TCR derives from a woman older than 75 with acute or convalescent COVID-19. The sample consisted of peripheral blood. As DNA, the CDR3 is TGTGCCAGCAGCTCGTCAGGGATCTCTAATCAGCCCCAGCATTTT. It encodes CASSSSGISNQPQHF.